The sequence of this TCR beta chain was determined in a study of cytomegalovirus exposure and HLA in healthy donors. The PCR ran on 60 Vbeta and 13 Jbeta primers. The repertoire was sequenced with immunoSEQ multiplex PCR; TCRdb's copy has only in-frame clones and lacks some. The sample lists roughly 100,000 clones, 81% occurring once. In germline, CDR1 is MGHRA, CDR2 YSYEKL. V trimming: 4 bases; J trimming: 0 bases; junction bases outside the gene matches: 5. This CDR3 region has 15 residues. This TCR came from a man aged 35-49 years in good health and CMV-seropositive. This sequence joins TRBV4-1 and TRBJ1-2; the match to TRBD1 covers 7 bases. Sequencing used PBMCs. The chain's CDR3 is CASSLNRGSNYGYTF. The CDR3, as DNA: TGCGCCAGCAGCCTAAACAGGGGATCTAACTATGGCTACACCTTC.